This T cell receptor (beta chain) comes out of a study of blood T cell repertoires in COVID-19. Study information: PBMCs, B-cell-depleted T cells, or T cells were the source of the cDNA or gDNA that made up the material.

Residents of approximately 25 US areas, aged roughly 18 to 95 years, made up the participants. Grouping used clinical history reported by participants in a survey and questionnaire. Per the original methods: Scientists estimated how many nucleated cells there were by amplifying reference gene primers. Produced via immunoSEQ multiplex PCR; TCRdb's table is partial and in-frame only. V and J calls and clone size are those listed in that table; D and trimming were worked out from the DNA. This table has 350,000 to 400,000 clones, roughly 86% appearing once. The CDR3 has 12 amino acids. Trimming removed 4 bases from V and 5 bases from J, with 6 bases in between. CDR1 is SGHNT and CDR2 is YENEEA in the germline V gene.

The sequenced sample consisted of PBMCs or T cells enriched from blood (not recorded which). The rearrangement links TRBV11-3 to TRBJ2-1; D remains ambiguous. This receptor was identified in a man between 40 and 49 years old in a cohort exposed to, infected with or recovered from COVID-19 (not recorded which). In DNA, the CDR3 is TGTGCCAGCAGCTCAAACAACAATGAGCAGTTCTTC. This sequence encodes CASSSNNNEQFF.